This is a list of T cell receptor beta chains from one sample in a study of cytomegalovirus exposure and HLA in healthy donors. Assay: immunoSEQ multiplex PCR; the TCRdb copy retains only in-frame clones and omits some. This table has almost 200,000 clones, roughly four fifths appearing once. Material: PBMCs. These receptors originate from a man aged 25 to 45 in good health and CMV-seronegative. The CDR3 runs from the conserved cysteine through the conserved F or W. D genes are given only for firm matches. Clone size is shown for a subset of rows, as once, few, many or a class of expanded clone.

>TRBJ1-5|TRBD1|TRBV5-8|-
TGTGCCAGCAGCTCAAGGGGACAGTTAAGCAATCAGCCCCAGCATTTT
CASSSRGQLSNQPQHF
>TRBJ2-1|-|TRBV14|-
TGTGCCAGCAGCCCCCGTTACAATGAGCAGTTCTTC
CASSPRYNEQFF
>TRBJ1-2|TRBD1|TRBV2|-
TGTGCCAGCATCAGACAGGGGAATAACTATGGCTACACCTTC
CASIRQGNNYGYTF
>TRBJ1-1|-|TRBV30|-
TGTGCCTACTCGGGGGTCATGAACACTGAAGCTTTCTTT
CAYSGVMNTEAFF
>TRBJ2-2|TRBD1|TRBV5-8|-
TGTGCCAGCCTCGGACAGGCTAAGGACACCGGGGAGCTGTTTTTT
CASLGQAKDTGELFF
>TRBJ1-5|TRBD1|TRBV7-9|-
TGTGCCAGCAGCTTAGGCGGGACAGCTAGCAATCAGCCCCAGCATTTT
CASSLGGTASNQPQHF
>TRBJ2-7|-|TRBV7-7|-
TGTGCCAGCAGCTTAGCGGCAGGGTCATCCTACGAGCAGTACTTC
CASSLAAGSSYEQYF
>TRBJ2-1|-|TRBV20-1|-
TGCAGTGCTAGGGAGGCGATCGAGCAGTTCTTC
CSAREAIEQFF
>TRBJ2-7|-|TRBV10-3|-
TGTGCCATCAGTGACTACAGGGAAGAGCAGTACTTC
CAISDYREEQYF
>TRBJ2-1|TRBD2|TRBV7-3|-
TGTGCCAGCAGCCCCCTAGCGGGAGGGGTAAGGGAGCAGTTCTTC
CASSPLAGGVREQFF
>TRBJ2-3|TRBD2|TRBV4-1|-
TGCGCCAGCAGCCCGTGGGCGGGAGGAGGGATAGATACGCAGTATTTT
CASSPWAGGGIDTQYF
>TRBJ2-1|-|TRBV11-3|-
TGTGCCAGCAGCTTAGCGAGCGGACGGGGCAATGAGCAGTTCTTC
CASSLASGRGNEQFF
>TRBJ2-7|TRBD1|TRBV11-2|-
TGTGCCAGCAGCTTGACAGGGAGCAACCACGAGCAGTACTTC
CASSLTGSNHEQYF
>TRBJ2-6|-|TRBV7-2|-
TGTGCCAGCAGATCCGCTGGGGCCAACGTCCTGACTTTC
CASRSAGANVLTF
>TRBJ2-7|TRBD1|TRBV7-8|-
TGTGCCAGCAGCATGGGACAGGGGGCTGGGTACGAGCAGTACTTC
CASSMGQGAGYEQYF
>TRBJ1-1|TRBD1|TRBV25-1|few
TGTGCCAGCAGTCCTCGGACAGGGGACACTGAAGCTTTCTTT
CASSPRTGDTEAFF
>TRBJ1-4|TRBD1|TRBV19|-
TGTGCCAGTAGTAAAGGACAGGCAACTAATGAAAAACTGTTTTTT
CASSKGQATNEKLFF
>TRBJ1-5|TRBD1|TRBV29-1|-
TGCAGCGCCCAGGGGGTTGGCAATCAGCCCCAGCATTTT
CSAQGVGNQPQHF
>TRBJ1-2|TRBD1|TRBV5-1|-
TGCGCCAGCAGCTTGGATGACAGGGTGGCTGGCTACACCTTC
CASSLDDRVAGYTF
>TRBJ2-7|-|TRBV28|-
TGTGCCAGCAGCCATACCAGGACTAACTCCTACGAGCAGTACTTC
CASSHTRTNSYEQYF
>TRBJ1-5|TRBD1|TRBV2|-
TGTGCCAGCAGTGAAAGTCAGGGGGGCAATCAGCCCCAGCATTTT
CASSESQGGNQPQHF
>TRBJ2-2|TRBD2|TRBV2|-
TGTGCCACCATGGTAATTAGCGGGACGAACACCGGGGAGCTGTTTTTT
CATMVISGTNTGELFF
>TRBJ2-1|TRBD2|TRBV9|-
TGTGCCAGCAGCGTAGTTCTAGCGGGAGGGCCGGGGGAGCAGTTCTTC
CASSVVLAGGPGEQFF
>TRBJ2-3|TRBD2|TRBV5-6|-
TGTGCCAGCAGACACCCCTCGGGACTAAGTCAAGATACGCAGTATTTT
CASRHPSGLSQDTQYF
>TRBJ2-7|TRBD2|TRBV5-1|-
TGCGCCAGCAGCTTGACGGCTAGCGGGCAAGTGGGGCGGGAGCAGTACTTC
CASSLTASGQVGREQYF
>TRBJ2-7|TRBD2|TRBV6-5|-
TGTGCCAGCAAAACTCCTAGCGGGACCTCCTACGAGCAGTACTTC
CASKTPSGTSYEQYF
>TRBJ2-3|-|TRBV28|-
TGTGCCAGCAGTTTAGCTGGCAGGGGCACAGATACGCAGTATTTT
CASSLAGRGTDTQYF
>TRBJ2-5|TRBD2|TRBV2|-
TGTGCCAGCAGGGGGGGACTAGCGGGTGCGACCCAGTACTTC
CASRGGLAGATQYF
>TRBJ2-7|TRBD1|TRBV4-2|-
TGTGCCAGCACCTCAGGGGAGAGGAACAGGGGGCGCCCCTACGAGCAGTACTTC
CASTSGERNRGRPYEQYF
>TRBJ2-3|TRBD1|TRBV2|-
TGTGCCAGCAGTGGGGACAGGGGGTACACAGATACGCAGTATTTT
CASSGDRGYTDTQYF
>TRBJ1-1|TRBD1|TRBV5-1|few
TGCGCCAGCAGACTGGACAGGGGTCCGGTCACTGAAGCTTTCTTT
CASRLDRGPVTEAFF
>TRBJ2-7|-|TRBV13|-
TGTGCCAGCAACCGCAGAGGGGGAAGCGAGCAGTACTTC
CASNRRGGSEQYF
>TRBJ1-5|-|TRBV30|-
TGTGCCTGGAGTGTATCCGCCAACAGGGTAGGCTTCGATCAGCCCCAGCATTTT
CAWSVSANRVGFDQPQHF
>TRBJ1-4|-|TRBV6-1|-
TGTGCCACCCGGCGGGAGGGCGGAACTAATGAAAAACTGTTTTTT
CATRREGGTNEKLFF
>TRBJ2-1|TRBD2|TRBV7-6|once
TGTGCCAGCAGCTTAGGCGCCCCTACTAGCGGGAAGTACAATGAGCAGTTCTTC
CASSLGAPTSGKYNEQFF
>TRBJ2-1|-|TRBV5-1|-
TGCGCCAGCAGCGTAACTAGACATGAGCAGTTCTTC
CASSVTRHEQFF
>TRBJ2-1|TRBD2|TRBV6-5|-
TGTGCCAGCAGGGCCCTCAGCGGGAGTGGCCATGAGCAGTTCTTC
CASRALSGSGHEQFF
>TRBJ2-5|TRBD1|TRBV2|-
TGTGCCAGCAGGGCCGGGGACAGGGGGCAAGAGACCCAGTACTTC
CASRAGDRGQETQYF